The clone carrying this TCR beta chain has only a few counts. Its antigen is not known. The sample originates from a study of blood T cells in healthy people across ages. Trimming took 3 bases from V and 4 from J; bases not matched to a gene: 3. Germline CDR1 is SGHRS and CDR2 is YFSETQ. The CDR3 spans 15 residues. General study points: When one million T cells were used, diversity estimates were thought to be underestimates.

Primers used in a second PCR of about 7 to 12 cycles were a sample-barcoded 5' primer and a J-beta primer mix. One entry per CDR3 protein, called by TCRdb with MiXCR from the 5' RACE reads. The sample has approximately 730,000 distinct CDR3 sequences; approximately 55% are singletons. The source material was blood. The chain recombines TRBV5-1 with TRBJ2-1; 11 bases agree with TRBD1. This receptor was obtained from a man older than 75 in good health. The DNA for the CDR3 is TGCGCCAGCAGCTACGGGACAGGGGGATACAATGAGCAGTTCTTC. It is translated as CASSYGTGGYNEQFF.